This TCR beta chain was retrieved from a study of shared clonotypes between healthy human individuals. Sequencing was performed with immunoSEQ multiplex PCR; in TCRdb, only in-frame clones are kept and a portion is missing. The table lists about 510,000 clones, roughly 79% of them singletons, with around 12% in the top ten. CDR3 length equals 14 residues. CDR1 and CDR2 from the germline V gene are GTSNPN and SVGIG (reference sequence). V was shortened by 2 bases and J by 2 bases, with 12 bases between the two germline ends. Sample: PBMCs. The receptor's source is a woman aged 35 to 49 in good health. Some clones in this sample may be carry-over from other donors' samples. The J gene is TRBJ1-2, the V gene TRBV30; tentative D call: TRBD1 (5 bases). CDR3 sequence: CAWSFGGGNYGYTF. CDR3 nucleotide sequence: TGTGCCTGGAGTTTTGGGGGTGGGAACTATGGCTACACCTTC.